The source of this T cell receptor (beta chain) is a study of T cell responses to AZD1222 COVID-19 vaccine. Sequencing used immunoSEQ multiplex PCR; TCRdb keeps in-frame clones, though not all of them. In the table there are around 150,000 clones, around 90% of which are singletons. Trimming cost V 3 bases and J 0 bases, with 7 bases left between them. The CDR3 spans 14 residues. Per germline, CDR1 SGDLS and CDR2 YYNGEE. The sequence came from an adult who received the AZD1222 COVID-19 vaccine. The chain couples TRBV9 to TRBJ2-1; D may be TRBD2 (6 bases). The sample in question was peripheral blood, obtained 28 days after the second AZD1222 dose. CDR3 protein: CASSDGGSYNEQFF. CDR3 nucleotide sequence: TGTGCCAGCAGCGACGGGGGCTCCTACAATGAGCAGTTCTTC.